Presented here are 8 T cell receptor beta chains from one specimen sequenced in a study of blood T cell repertoires in COVID-19 (dated by TCRdb to 2018 to 2020). Library creation used the immunoSEQ multiplex PCR assay. The table comes from immuneACCESS by way of TCRdb, which keeps in-frame sequences with V and J called. Part of the clones is missing from these tables; in studies checked, under half for an unresolved V gene and the rest for unknown reasons. This sample comprises approximately 490,000 clones, roughly 87% of them detected only once. Of the sample, about 0.7% is held by the ten largest clones. The material sequenced was PBMCs or T cells enriched from blood (not recorded which). The receptors were gathered from a young woman who had recovered from COVID-19.

The V gene is TRBV19, the J gene TRBJ1-5; 8 bases match TRBD1. Germline V gives CDR1 LNHDA, CDR2 SQIVND (reference sequence). V shed 5 bases and J 7 bases; nucleotides not matched to a gene: 13. This CDR3 spans 16 amino acids. The CDR3 nucleotides are TGTGCCAGTAGTGCGACGTTCCAGGGGGCCGGGCAGCCCCAGCATTTT. It translates to CASSATFQGAGQPQHF.

The rearrangement joins TRBV29-1 to TRBJ1-1; the D gene is possibly TRBD1 (5 bases). V gave up 4 bases and J gave up 2 bases, with 14 bases separating them. CDR1 and CDR2 from the germline V gene are SQVTM and ANQGSEA. The CDR3 loop spans 14 amino acids. This CDR3 is CSVGMVRGNTEAFF. The CDR3 DNA reads as TGCAGCGTTGGAATGGTAAGGGGAAACACTGAAGCTTTCTTT. The whole variable domain, filled in from reference TRBV29-1 and TRBJ1-1, reads SAVISQKPSRDICQRGTSLTIQCQVDSQVTMMFWYRQQPGQSLTLIATANQGSEATYESGFVIDKFPISRPNLTFSTLTVSNMSPEDSSIYLCSVGMVRGNTEAFFGQGTRLTVV.

The V gene is TRBV4-1, the J gene TRBJ1-4; D ambiguous. V was shortened by 0 bases and J by 3 bases, with 5 bases between the two germline ends. The CDR3 loop spans 14 amino acids. The germline V gene has CDR1 MGHRA and CDR2 YSYEKL. DNA for the CDR3: TGCGCCAGCAGCCAAGATCTCGCTAATGAAAAACTGTTTTTT. As protein: CASSQDLANEKLFF.

The V and J genes are TRBV7-9 and TRBJ2-7; D gene ambiguous. V was trimmed by 0 bases and J by 4 bases, leaving 7 bases between them. The CDR3 contains 13 residues. Germline values: CDR1 SEHNR, CDR2 FQNEAQ (reference sequence). The CDR3 DNA reads as TGTGCCAGCAGCTTAGCGCCCGGGTACGAGCAGTACTTC. It is translated as CASSLAPGYEQYF. Based on the CDR3 plus reference TRBV7-9 and TRBJ2-7, the full variable domain is DTGVSQNPRHKITKRGQNVTFRCDPISEHNRLYWYRQTLGQGPEFLTYFQNEAQLEKSRLLSDRFSAERPKGSFSTLEIQRTEQGDSAMYLCASSLAPGYEQYFGPGTRLTVT.

This clone was seen a single time. CDR3 residues: CASSPAGVNYGYTF. Here the CDR3 DNA reads TGTGCCAGCAGCCCCGCCGGGGTTAACTATGGCTACACCTTC. The chain employs TRBV7-9 and TRBJ1-2; D is ambiguous. This CDR3 has 14 residues. V lost 5 bases and J lost 1, with 11 bases in between. CDR1 and CDR2 (germline): SEHNR, FQNEAQ (reference sequence).

The V call is TRBV19, the J call TRBJ1-2; D remains unclear. The CDR3 loop spans 14 amino acids. In germline, CDR1 is LNHDA, CDR2 SQIVND (reference sequence). The V end lost 1 base, the J end lost 4 bases, and 10 bases lay between the germline ends. CDR3 residues: CASSIASSVYGYTF. CDR3 sequence (DNA): TGTGCCAGTAGTATAGCGTCAAGCGTCTATGGCTACACCTTC.

This chain connects TRBV6-5 to TRBJ1-2; D gene unclear. CDR3 length: 11 amino acids. The germline CDR1 and CDR2 sequences are MNHEY and SVGAGI. V lost 5 bases and J 1 base, leaving 2 bases between the germline ends. In DNA, the CDR3 is TGTGCCAGCAGTCGTAACTATGGCTACACCTTC. This gives the protein CASSRNYGYTF.

V gene TRBV19 combines with J gene TRBJ1-2; 9 nucleotides agree with TRBD1. Germline CDR1 reads LNHDA; CDR2 reads SQIVND (reference sequence). Unmatched junction bases numbered 12, after V lost 5 bases and J lost 5 bases. The length of the CDR3 is 16 residues. The CDR3 DNA is TGTGCCAGTAGTGTATCCGGGACAGGGAGTCCGTATGGCTACACCTTC. This sequence encodes CASSVSGTGSPYGYTF.